What follows describes a single T cell receptor beta chain. This sample was taken from a study of blood T cell repertoires in COVID-19. Study information: The United States, Italy and Spain were the sources of the acute and convalescent COVID-19 samples. In each case, the material was cDNA or gDNA derived from T cells, B-cell-depleted T cells, or PBMCs.

As processed by the authors: Counts of nucleated cells, estimated from reference gene primer amplification, were obtained. Sequencing used immunoSEQ multiplex PCR; TCRdb keeps in-frame clones, though not all of them. V, J and clone size reflect that table, while D and trimming were determined from the DNA. The sample contains roughly 200,000 clones, under 90% of which appear only once. This TCR derives from a man in his fifties or sixties with acute or convalescent COVID-19. Source material: peripheral blood.

CDR3 protein: CASSMLRGETQYF. CDR3 in DNA: TGTGCCAGTAGTATGCTTCGAGGAGAGACCCAGTACTTC. This chain joins TRBV19 and TRBJ2-5, with no clear D. CDR1 and CDR2 from the germline V gene are LNHDA and SQIVND (reference sequence). The CDR3 sequence is 13 residues long. The germline V and J ends were trimmed by 3 bases and 4 bases, with 9 bases remaining between them.